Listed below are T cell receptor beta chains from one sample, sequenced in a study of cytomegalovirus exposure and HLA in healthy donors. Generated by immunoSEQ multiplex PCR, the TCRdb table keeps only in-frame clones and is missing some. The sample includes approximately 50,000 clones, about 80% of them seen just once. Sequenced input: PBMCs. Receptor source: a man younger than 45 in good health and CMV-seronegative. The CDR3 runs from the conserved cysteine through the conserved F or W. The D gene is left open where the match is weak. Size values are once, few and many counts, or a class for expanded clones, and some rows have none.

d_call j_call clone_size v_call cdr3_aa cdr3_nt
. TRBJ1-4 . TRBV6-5 CASSNNNEKLFF TGTGCCAGCAGTAATAATAATGAAAAACTGTTTTTT
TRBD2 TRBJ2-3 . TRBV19 CASSIRLAGPQTHGTQYF TGTGCCAGTAGTATTCGACTAGCGGGACCTCAAACTCACGGGACGCAGTATTTT
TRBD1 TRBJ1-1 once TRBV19 CASSDRGGNTEAFF TGTGCCAGTAGCGACAGGGGGGGAAACACTGAAGCTTTCTTT
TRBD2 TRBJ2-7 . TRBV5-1 CASSPAGGYEQYF TGCGCCAGCAGCCCAGCGGGGGGCTACGAGCAGTACTTC
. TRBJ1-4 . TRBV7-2 CASSFSGTFTNEKLFF TGTGCCAGCAGCTTCTCCGGGACATTTACTAATGAAAAACTGTTTTTT
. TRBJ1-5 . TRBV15 CATSRDNREGQPQHF TGTGCCACCAGCAGAGATAACAGGGAGGGTCAGCCCCAGCATTTT
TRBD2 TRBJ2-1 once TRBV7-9 CASSLTSGGDHEQFF TGTGCCAGCAGCCTCACTAGCGGGGGGGACCATGAGCAGTTCTTC
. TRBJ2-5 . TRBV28 CASNNQETQYF TGTGCCAGCAACAACCAAGAGACCCAGTACTTC
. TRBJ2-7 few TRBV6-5 CASSYSSEGAYEQYF TGTGCCAGCAGTTACTCGAGCGAGGGGGCCTACGAGCAGTACTTC
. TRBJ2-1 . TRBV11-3 CASSPRRSSYNEQFF TGTGCCAGCAGCCCCCGGCGGAGCTCCTACAATGAGCAGTTCTTC
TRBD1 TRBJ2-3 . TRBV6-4 CASSISGTGADTQYF TGTGCCAGCAGTATATCCGGGACAGGTGCAGATACGCAGTATTTT
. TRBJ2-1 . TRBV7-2 CASSSGSRRSQFF TGTGCCAGCAGCTCCGGTAGCCGGCGATCACAGTTCTTC
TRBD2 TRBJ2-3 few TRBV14 CASSRYVGGPTDTQYF TGTGCCAGCAGCCGATACGTGGGAGGGCCTACAGATACGCAGTATTTT
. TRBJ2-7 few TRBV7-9 CSSSLVEADYEQYF TGTTCCAGCAGCTTAGTTGAGGCGGACTACGAGCAGTACTTC
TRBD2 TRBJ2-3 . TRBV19 CASRSLAGYADTQYF TGTGCCAGTAGAAGTCTAGCGGGGTACGCAGATACGCAGTATTTT
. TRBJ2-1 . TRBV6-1 CASSPYGNEQFF TGTGCCAGCAGTCCCTATGGCAATGAGCAGTTCTTC
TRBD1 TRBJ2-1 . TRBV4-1 CASSYLTGGNEQFF TGCGCCAGCAGCTACCTGACAGGGGGCAATGAGCAGTTCTTC
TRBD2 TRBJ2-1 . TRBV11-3 CASSLRTSGSLDEQFF TGTGCCAGCAGCCTCAGGACTAGCGGGAGTTTAGATGAGCAGTTCTTC
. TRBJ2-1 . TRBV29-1 CSVEDLYNEQFF TGCAGCGTTGAAGATCTTTACAATGAGCAGTTCTTC
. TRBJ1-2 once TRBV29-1 CSTEDRTTNYGYTF TGCAGCACTGAGGACAGAACCACTAACTATGGCTACACCTTC
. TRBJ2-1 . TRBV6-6 CASGRKENEQFF TGTGCCAGCGGGAGGAAGGAAAATGAGCAGTTCTTC
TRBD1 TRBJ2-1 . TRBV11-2 CASSKPGQGVYEQFF TGTGCCAGCAGCAAACCCGGACAGGGTGTCTATGAGCAGTTCTTC
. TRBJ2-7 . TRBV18 CASSPPFYF TGTGCCAGCTCACCCCCGTTCTACTTC
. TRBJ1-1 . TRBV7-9 CASSLTEGNTEAFF TGTGCCAGCAGCCTAACGGAGGGGAACACTGAAGCTTTCTTT
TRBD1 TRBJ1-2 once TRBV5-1 CASTLRGQGDGYTF TGCGCCAGCACCCTCCGCGGACAGGGAGATGGCTACACCTTC